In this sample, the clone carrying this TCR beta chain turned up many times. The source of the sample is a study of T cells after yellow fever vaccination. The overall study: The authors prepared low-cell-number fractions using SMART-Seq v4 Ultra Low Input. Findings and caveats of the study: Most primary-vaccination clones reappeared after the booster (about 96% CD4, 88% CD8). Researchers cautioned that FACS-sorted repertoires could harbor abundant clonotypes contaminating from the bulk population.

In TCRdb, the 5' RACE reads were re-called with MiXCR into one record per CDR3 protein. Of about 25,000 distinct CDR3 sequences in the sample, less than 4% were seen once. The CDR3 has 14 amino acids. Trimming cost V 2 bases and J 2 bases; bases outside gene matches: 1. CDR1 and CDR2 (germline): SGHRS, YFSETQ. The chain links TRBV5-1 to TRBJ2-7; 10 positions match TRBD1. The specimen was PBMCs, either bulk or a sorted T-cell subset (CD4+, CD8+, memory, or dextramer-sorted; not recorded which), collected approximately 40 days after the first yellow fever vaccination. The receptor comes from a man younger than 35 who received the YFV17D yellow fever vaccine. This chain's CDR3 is CASSFGTGAYEQYF. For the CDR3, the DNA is TGCGCCAGCAGCTTCGGGACAGGGGCCTACGAGCAGTACTTC.